This entry describes one T cell receptor beta chain. There are 13 residues in the CDR3. CDR1 is ENHRY and CDR2 is SYGVKD in the germline V gene. Trimming removed 10 bases from V and 0 bases from J, with 10 bases in between. Profiling relied on immunoSEQ multiplex PCR, and the TCRdb table lists in-frame clones only, not all of them. Of approximately 240,000 clones listed, around 81% were seen once; the top ten hold 5.5% to 8%. The sample belongs to a study of blood T cell repertoires in COVID-19. The clonotype originates from a woman between 55 and 75 years old with active or convalescent COVID-19. The sequenced material came from peripheral blood. This chain joins TRBV10-3 and TRBJ1-5, with D tentatively TRBD1 (6 bases). CDR3 sequence (DNA): TGTGCCAGTAGGGGGATTAGCAATCAGCCCCAGCATTTT. It translates to CASRGISNQPQHF.